The 8 T cell receptor beta chains reported below all come from one sample, sequenced in a study of CD8+ T cells in alopecia areata. The authors extracted RNA and reverse transcribed it into cDNA as the sequencing template. The method was immunoSEQ multiplex PCR; TCRdb's version includes in-frame clones alone and lacks a portion of them. The sample comprises about 190,000 clones, 55% to 70% of which are singletons, and around 0.69% rests with the top ten. Sample treatment: oral pan-JAK inhibitor, 5-10 mg twice daily. Material: CD4+ T cells sorted from blood, obtained at week 4, from a patient treated with tofacitinib. The receptors derive from a human donor with alopecia areata.

CDR3 sequence (DNA): TGCAGCGCCGACCGGGACCCTACGAGAGATACGCAGTATTTT. Translation: CSADRDPTRDTQYF. The chain carries TRBV29-1 and TRBJ2-3; possibly TRBD1 or TRBD2 for D (5 bases each). There are 14 residues in the CDR3. Germline loops: CDR1 SQVTM, CDR2 ANQGSEA. Trimming removed 7 bases at V and 5 bases at J, with 19 bases between.

The chain joins TRBV29-1 to TRBJ2-5, with D perhaps given as TRBD1 or TRBD2 (5 bases each). The germline gives CDR1 SQVTM, CDR2 ANQGSEA. V shed 7 bases and J shed 3 bases, with 15 bases lying between them. The CDR3 contains 13 residues. CDR3 coding DNA: TGCAGCGCTTCCTCTTGGGGGAAAGAGACCCAGTACTTC. It is translated as CSASSWGKETQYF.

The chain recombines TRBV30 with TRBJ2-3; D is possibly TRBD2 (5 bases). Per the germline V gene, CDR1 is GTSNPN and CDR2 is SVGIG (reference sequence). The CDR3 runs to 15 residues. The ends were cut back, 4 bases at V and 4 bases at J, with 18 bases in the middle. The CDR3 reads CAWTLGGLRADTQYF. The CDR3 DNA is TGTGCCTGGACACTTGGCGGCCTGAGGGCAGATACGCAGTATTTT.

The V and J genes are TRBV6-5 and TRBJ1-2; D is unresolved. The CDR3 contains 13 residues. Germline V gene data show CDR1 as MNHEY and CDR2 as SVGAGI. The V end was cut by 11 bases, the J end by 4 bases, with 17 bases between. CDR3 in DNA: TGTGCCGCTGGGCGCGGCCTGACCTATGGCTACACCTTC. Protein product: CAAGRGLTYGYTF.

This clone was seen more than once but under ten times. The rearrangement joins TRBV27 to TRBJ2-7, with 11 nucleotides matching TRBD2. Germline CDR1 and CDR2: MNHEY and SMNVEV (reference sequence). V gave up 3 bases and J gave up 3 bases; unmatched junction bases: 4. This CDR3 is 15 amino acids long. CDR3 sequence (DNA): TGTGCCAGCAGTTTTGTAGCGGGAGGGATCTACGAGCAGTACTTC. Protein sequence: CASSFVAGGIYEQYF.

A note on this clone: Other DNA sequences of this sample code for an identical CDR3. The rearrangement joins TRBV5-6 to TRBJ1-2; D unclear. V was pared by 2 bases and J by 5 bases, with 10 bases between. Looked up from germline, CDR1 is SGHDT and CDR2 is YYEEEE. The CDR3 extends over 13 amino acids. The CDR3 here is CASSFGRDYGYTF. For the CDR3, the DNA is TGTGCCAGCAGCTTCGGACGGGATTATGGCTACACCTTC.

This clone was recorded a few times. This sequence joins TRBV7-9 and TRBJ2-5, with D maybe TRBD1 (6 bases). CDR1 and CDR2 from the germline V gene are SEHNR and FQNEAQ (reference sequence). The germline V and J ends were trimmed by 2 bases and 3 bases, with 7 bases remaining between them. The CDR3 has 13 amino acids. The CDR3 loop reads CASSLQGKETQYF. The CDR3 DNA reads as TGTGCCAGCAGCTTACAGGGGAAAGAGACCCAGTACTTC.

This clone was picked up a small number of times. The genes are TRBV29-1 and TRBJ1-2, with D hard to call. Trimming shortened V by 6 bases and J by 4 bases, and 6 bases separated the two germline ends. Germline CDR1 SQVTM, CDR2 ANQGSEA. The CDR3 runs to 10 residues. CDR3 sequence: CSVQSYGYTF. CDR3 DNA sequence: TGCAGCGTGCAAAGCTATGGCTACACCTTC. Full variable domain (rest looked up from reference TRBV29-1 and TRBJ1-2): SAVISQKPSRDICQRGTSLTIQCQVDSQVTMMFWYRQQPGQSLTLIATANQGSEATYESGFVIDKFPISRPNLTFSTLTVSNMSPEDSSIYLCSVQSYGYTFGSGTRLTVV.